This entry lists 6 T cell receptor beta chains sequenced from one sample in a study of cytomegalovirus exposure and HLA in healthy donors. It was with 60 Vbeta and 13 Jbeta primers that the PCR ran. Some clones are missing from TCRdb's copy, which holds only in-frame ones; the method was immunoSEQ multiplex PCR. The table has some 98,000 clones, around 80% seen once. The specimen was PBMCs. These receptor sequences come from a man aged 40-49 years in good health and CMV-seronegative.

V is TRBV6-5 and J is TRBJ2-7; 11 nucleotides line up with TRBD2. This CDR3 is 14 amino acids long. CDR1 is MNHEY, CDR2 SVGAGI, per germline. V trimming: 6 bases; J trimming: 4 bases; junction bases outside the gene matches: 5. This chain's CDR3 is CASRLAGASYEQYF. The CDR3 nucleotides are TGTGCCAGCAGACTAGCGGGGGCCTCTTACGAGCAGTACTTC.

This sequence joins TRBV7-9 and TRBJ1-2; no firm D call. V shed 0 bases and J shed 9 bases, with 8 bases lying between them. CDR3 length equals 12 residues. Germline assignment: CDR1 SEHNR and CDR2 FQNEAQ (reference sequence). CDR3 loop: CASSLAEESYTF. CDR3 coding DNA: TGTGCCAGCAGCTTAGCGGAGGAAAGCTACACCTTC.

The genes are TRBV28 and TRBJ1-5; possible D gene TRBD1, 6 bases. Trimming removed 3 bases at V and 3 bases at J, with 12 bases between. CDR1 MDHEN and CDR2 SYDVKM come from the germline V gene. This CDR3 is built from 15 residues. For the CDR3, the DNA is TGTGCCAGCAGTTTCGAGGGACACTTCAATCAGCCCCAGCATTTT. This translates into CASSFEGHFNQPQHF.

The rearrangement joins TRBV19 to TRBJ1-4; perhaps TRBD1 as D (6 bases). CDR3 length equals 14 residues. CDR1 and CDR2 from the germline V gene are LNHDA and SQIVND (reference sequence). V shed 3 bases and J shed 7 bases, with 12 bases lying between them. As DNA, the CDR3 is TGTGCCAGTAGTATGTTACAGGGAACTGAAAAACTGTTTTTT. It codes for CASSMLQGTEKLFF.

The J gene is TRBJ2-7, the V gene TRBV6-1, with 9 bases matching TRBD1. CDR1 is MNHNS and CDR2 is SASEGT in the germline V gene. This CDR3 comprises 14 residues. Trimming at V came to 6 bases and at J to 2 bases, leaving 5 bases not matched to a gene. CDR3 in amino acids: CASSATGGAYEQYF. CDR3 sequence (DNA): TGTGCCAGCAGCGCGACAGGGGGGGCCTACGAGCAGTACTTC.

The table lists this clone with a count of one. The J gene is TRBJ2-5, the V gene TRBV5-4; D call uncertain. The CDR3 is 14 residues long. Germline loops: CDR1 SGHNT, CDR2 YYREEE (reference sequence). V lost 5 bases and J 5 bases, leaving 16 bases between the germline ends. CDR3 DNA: TGTGCCAGCAGAATGATCTCCAGGTCGGAGACCCAGTACTTC. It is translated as CASRMISRSETQYF.